These 23 T cell receptor beta chains were sequenced from one sample in a study of T cells in Graves' hyperthyroidism and ophthalmopathy. There were TCR beta CDR3 regions amplified from RNA transcripts. A first-round RT-PCR of the TCR CDR3 used the HTBI primer set. Using its own MiXCR run on the multiplex PCR reads, TCRdb lists one record per CDR3 protein. The table includes about 99,000 distinct CDR3 sequences, approximately 50% detected once. Sequencing used blood. Receptors originate from a man aged 40-50 years with Graves' hyperthyroidism.

This clonotype was seen more than once but under ten times. This sequence joins TRBV7-6 and TRBJ2-3, with 12 bases matching TRBD1. Losses at the gene ends were 4 bases for V and 5 bases for J; bases not matched to a gene: 10. The CDR3 covers 17 residues. CDR1 is SGHVS and CDR2 is FNYEAQ in the germline V gene. The CDR3 reads CASSSSGTGGREDTQYF. As DNA, the CDR3 is TGTGCCAGCAGCTCATCCGGGACAGGGGGCAGGGAAGATACGCAGTATTTT.

The CDR3 nucleotides read TGCAGTGCTAATTTCCACGAGCAGTACTTC. Encoded protein: CSANFHEQYF. The chain joins TRBV20-1 to TRBJ2-7; D unclear. This CDR3 has 10 amino acids. Germline V gene sequence: CDR1 DFQATT, CDR2 SNEGSKA (reference sequence). The germline V and J ends were trimmed by 4 bases and 5 bases, with 6 bases remaining between them.

This clonotype came up many times. This chain links TRBV6-1 with TRBJ2-5; D is perhaps TRBD1 (6 bases). Trimming stripped 6 bases from V and 2 bases from J, with 10 bases between. Germline CDR1 is MNHNS and CDR2 is SASEGT. The CDR3 sequence is 13 residues long. The CDR3 loop is CASRDRPQETQYF. In DNA, the CDR3 is TGTGCCAGCAGAGACAGGCCACAAGAGACCCAGTACTTC.

A note on this clonotype: A much larger clonotype is one base distant, so this may be a read error. V is TRBV11-2 and J is TRBJ2-5; unclear D gene. The germline V gene encodes CDR1 SGHAT and CDR2 FQNNGV. The CDR3 sequence is 16 residues long. CDR3 nucleotides: TGTGCCAGCAGAGATCCGCAGGATTTAAACCAAGGGACCCAGTACTTC. It translates to CASRDPQDLNQGTQYF. The variable domain in full, with the rest retrieved from reference TRBV11-2 and TRBJ2-5, is EAGVAQSPRYKIIEKRQSVAFWCNPISGHATLYWYQQILGQGPKLLIQFQNNGVVDDSQLPKDRFSAERLKGVDSTLKIQPAKLEDSAVYLCASRDPQDLNQGTQYFGPGTRLLVL.

The chain has TRBV7-9 and TRBJ2-2; a possible D gene is TRBD1 (5 bases). The germline V and J ends were trimmed by 3 bases and 7 bases, with 27 bases remaining between them. This CDR3 contains 19 residues. Germline V gives CDR1 SEHNR, CDR2 FQNEAQ (reference sequence). The CDR3 loop is CASSFLQVPDTQYFGELFF. The DNA for the CDR3 is TGTGCCAGCAGCTTTTTACAGGTACCAGATACGCAGTATTTCGGGGAGCTGTTTTTT.

This clonotype has a count of ten or more. V is TRBV6-2 or TRBV6-3 and J is TRBJ1-1, with D unclear. Germline V gives CDR1 MNHEY, CDR2 SVGEGT. Trimming removed 1 base from V and 1 base from J, with 13 bases in between. This CDR3 contains 16 residues. The DNA of the CDR3 is TGTGCCAGCAGTTACTTCCTAAGGGAGGCGAACACTGAAGCTTTCTTT. Translation: CASSYFLREANTEAFF.

The V call is TRBV9, the J call TRBJ2-3; D tentatively fits TRBD1 or TRBD2 (6 bases each). The length of the CDR3 is 14 residues. The germline V gene encodes CDR1 SGDLS and CDR2 YYNGEE. The CDR3 loop reads CGSSDGGGTDTQYF. CDR3 in DNA: TGTGGCAGTAGCGATGGAGGGGGTACAGATACGCAGTATTTT.

This chain links TRBV7-2 with TRBJ1-1; no clear D. Trimming took off 5 bases at V and 1 base at J, with 11 bases between the two ends. CDR1 is SGHTA and CDR2 is FQGNSA in the germline V gene. The length of the CDR3 is 14 residues. CDR3 coding DNA: TGTGCCAGCAGCATCGATGGACGGAACACTGAAGCTTTCTTT. Protein product: CASSIDGRNTEAFF.

There are many counts of this clonotype. The chain joins TRBV7-6 to TRBJ2-5; 14 bases align to TRBD2. V trimming: 1 base; J trimming: 5 bases; junction bases outside the gene matches: 12. The CDR3 is made up of 19 amino acids. Germline lookup yields CDR1 SGHVS and CDR2 FNYEAQ. DNA for the CDR3: TGTGCCAGCAGCTTAGTCTCGAAGACTAGCGGGGGGGCGAGGGAGACCCAGTACTTC. The encoded protein is CASSLVSKTSGGARETQYF.

This clonotype was observed a single time. This may be a read error: a much more frequent sequence differs by one nucleotide. The chain employs TRBV4-1 and TRBJ1-2; 9 bases agree with TRBD1. V shed 4 bases, J shed 8 bases, and the junction held 8 bases outside the gene matches. CDR3 length: 14 amino acids. CDR1 is MGHRA and CDR2 is YSYEKL in the germline V gene. Here the CDR3 DNA reads TGCGCCAGCAGCCCGTCGGACAGGGGACGGGGCTACACCTTC. It codes for CASSPSDRGRGYTF.

This clonotype was detected only once. The rearrangement links TRBV9 to TRBJ2-2; D gene ambiguous. This CDR3 is 12 amino acids long. Trimming removed 0 bases at V and 8 bases at J, with 5 bases between. Germline V CDR1 and CDR2: SGDLS, YYNGEE. CDR3 protein: CASSVDVGELFF. DNA of the CDR3: TGTGCCAGCAGCGTAGATGTAGGGGAGCTGTTTTTT.

CDR3 bases: TGCGCCAGCAGCTCAGGACAGGCCCCCGCCCAGCATTTT. The encoded protein is CASSSGQAPAQHF. The chain uses TRBV5-1 and TRBJ1-5; 7 positions match TRBD1. Germline V gene sequence: CDR1 SGHRS, CDR2 YFSETQ. V was clipped by 3 bases and J by 11 bases; unmatched bases: 8. This CDR3 has 13 amino acids. Based on the CDR3 plus reference TRBV5-1 and TRBJ1-5, the full variable domain is KAGVTQTPRYLIKTRGQQVTLSCSPISGHRSVSWYQQTPGQGLQFLFEYFSETQRNKGNFPGRFSGRQFSNSRSEMNVSTLELGDSALYLCASSSGQAPAQHFGDGTRLSIL.

Note on this clonotype: This may come from a read error, since a much larger clone is one base off. The chain uses TRBV6-2 or TRBV6-3 and TRBJ1-1, with 8 bases fitting TRBD1. CDR3 length: 11 amino acids. CDR1 is MNHEY, CDR2 SVGEGT, per germline. V lost 8 bases and J lost 8; bases outside the gene matches: 4. DNA of the CDR3: TGTGCCAGCGGTCGACAGGGGGAAGCTTTCTTT. It yields the protein CASGRQGEAFF.

This clonotype was recorded at least ten times. The DNA of the CDR3 is TGTGCCAGCAGCCAAGGAGACCGAGATTCACCCCTCCACTTT. Its protein is CASSQGDRDSPLHF. This chain connects TRBV3-1 to TRBJ1-6, with D hard to call. CDR1 is LGHDT and CDR2 is YNNKEL in the germline V gene (reference sequence). CDR3 length: 14 amino acids. V lost 1 base to trimming and J lost 8 bases, with 9 bases between them.

As regards this clonotype: This is likely a read error, given that the CDR3 carries no conserved phenylalanine or tryptophan at its end. V is TRBV20-1 and J is TRBJ1-5, with D perhaps TRBD1 (6 bases). The CDR3 spans 14 residues. Germline values: CDR1 DFQATT, CDR2 SNEGSKA (reference sequence). Trimming shortened V by 2 bases and J by 5 bases, and 13 bases separated the two germline ends. The CDR3 region is CSARQGPSDQPQHL. The CDR3 coding sequence is TGCAGTGCTAGACAGGGGCCAAGCGATCAGCCCCAGCATCTT.

A few counts support this clonotype. The chain's CDR3 is CASSFGLAGGQETQHF. The DNA for the CDR3 is TGTGCCAGCAGCTTCGGACTAGCGGGGGGACAAGAGACCCAGCATTTT. V is TRBV7-8 and J is TRBJ1-5; a possible D gene is TRBD1 (6 bases). V lost 3 bases and J 11 bases, leaving 23 bases between the germline ends. CDR1 and CDR2 (germline): SGHVS, FQNEAQ. The CDR3 is made up of 16 amino acids.

This clonotype has a handful of counts. The rearrangement links TRBV18 to TRBJ2-1, with TRBD2 identical over 10 bases. The V gene end was trimmed by 0 bases and the J gene end by 4 bases; junction bases not matched to a gene: 3. In germline, CDR1 is KGHSH, CDR2 LQKENI. The CDR3 contains 16 residues. The CDR3 spells CASSPPLAGVYNEQFF. As DNA, the CDR3 is TGTGCCAGCTCACCACCTCTAGCGGGGGTATACAATGAGCAGTTCTTC.

This clonotype was recorded at least ten times. The rearrangement joins TRBV14 to TRBJ2-4, with 8 bases that match TRBD1. Germline V gene data show CDR1 as SGHDN and CDR2 as FVKESK. V trimming: 5 bases; J trimming: 6 bases; junction bases outside the gene matches: 6. The CDR3 is 14 amino acids. CDR3 region: CASSLTGDVNIQYF. In DNA, the CDR3 is TGTGCCAGCAGCTTGACAGGGGATGTAAACATTCAGTACTTC. The complete variable domain, with remaining parts taken from reference TRBV14 and TRBJ2-4, reads EAGVTQFPSHSVIEKGQTVTLRCDPISGHDNLYWYRRVMGKEIKFLLHFVKESKQDESGMPNNRFLAERTGGTYSTLKVQPAELEDSGVYFCASSLTGDVNIQYFGAGTRLSVL.

The V gene is TRBV2, the J gene TRBJ1-1; tentative D call: TRBD1 (5 bases). The CDR3 extends over 14 amino acids. CDR1 and CDR2 (germline): SNHLY, FYNNEI. Trimming took 6 bases from V and 1 from J, leaving 12 bases between them. The CDR3 loop is CASSRDGANTEAFF. CDR3 sequence (DNA): TGTGCCAGCAGCCGGGACGGAGCGAACACTGAAGCTTTCTTT.

This clonotype was seen many times. The chain is built from TRBV6-5 and TRBJ2-5; TRBD1 might be the D (5 bases). Trimming stripped 2 bases from V and 4 bases from J, with 20 bases between. CDR3 length equals 17 residues. Germline-derived CDR1 and CDR2 are MNHEY and SVGAGI. The CDR3 DNA is TGTGCCAGCAGTTACCCGACAGACACGCCCGGATTAGAGACCCAGTACTTC. Residues: CASSYPTDTPGLETQYF.

This clonotype was detected many times. The chain carries TRBV7-9 and TRBJ2-5; 8 nucleotides line up with TRBD1. Germline loops: CDR1 SEHNR, CDR2 FQNEAQ (reference sequence). The length of the CDR3 is 14 residues. The V and J ends lost 5 bases and 5 bases, in that order; junction bases with no gene match: 7. The CDR3 protein is CASSIGTGGETQYF. The CDR3 DNA reads as TGTGCCAGCAGCATAGGGACAGGTGGGGAGACCCAGTACTTC.

This clonotype has only a few counts. Likely a read error: the CDR3 ends without its conserved phenylalanine or tryptophan. The rearrangement uses TRBV6-5 and TRBJ1-1; unclear D gene. Looked up from germline, CDR1 is MNHEY and CDR2 is SVGAGI. V was clipped by 7 bases and J by 1 base, with 10 bases between them. The length of the CDR3 is 13 residues. The CDR3 coding sequence is TGTGCCAGCAACAACGGGGAGAACACTGAAGCTTTCTTG. It translates to CASNNGENTEAFL.

The V call is TRBV24-1, the J call TRBJ2-1; TRBD2 matches at 12 bases. In germline, CDR1 is KGHDR, CDR2 SFDVKD. V trimming: 5 bases; J trimming: 5 bases; junction bases outside the gene matches: 12. The CDR3 sequence is 18 residues long. The CDR3 nucleotides read TGTGCCACCAGTGGTTCCACTAGCGGGGGGTCCATTAACAATGAGCAGTTCTTC. This encodes CATSGSTSGGSINNEQFF.